The 30 T cell receptor beta chains in this list originate from one sample, sequenced in a study of shared clonotypes between healthy human individuals. Sequencing was performed with immunoSEQ multiplex PCR; in TCRdb, only in-frame clones are kept and a portion is missing. Counted here are about 980,000 clones, about three quarters occurring once; the ten biggest clones make up approximately 1.5%. Sequencing was performed on memory CD4+ T cells sorted from blood. Subset of the sample: CD45RA-negative fraction. These receptors were obtained from a man younger than 30 in good health.

This clone was picked up a small number of times. The V call is TRBV27, the J call TRBJ1-6; D unresolved. The ends were cut back, 4 bases at V and 7 bases at J, with 5 bases in the middle. From germline, CDR1 is MNHEY and CDR2 SMNVEV (reference sequence). The CDR3 length is 12 residues. This CDR3 reads CASSSGNSPLHF. Written as DNA, the CDR3 is TGTGCCAGCAGTTCGGGGAATTCACCCCTCCACTTT.

Note on this clone: Other nucleotide sequences in the sample specify the same CDR3. The genes are TRBV10-3 and TRBJ1-4, with D maybe TRBD1 (5 bases). With 0 bases removed from V and 2 bases from J, the gap between germline ends came to 7 bases. The CDR3 runs 15 residues. Germline V gene sequence: CDR1 ENHRY, CDR2 SYGVKD. DNA for the CDR3: TGTGCCATCAGTGAGTCCGGGGGGACTAATGAAAAACTGTTTTTT. Translating it yields CAISESGGTNEKLFF.

The chain couples TRBV27 to TRBJ2-7, with 9 positions matching TRBD2. Looked up from germline, CDR1 is MNHEY and CDR2 is SMNVEV (reference sequence). Losses at the gene ends were 2 bases for V and 4 bases for J; bases not matched to a gene: 15. The CDR3 consists of 18 residues. CDR3 protein: CASSLLAFGRGGRYEQYF. CDR3 in DNA: TGTGCCAGCAGTTTACTCGCCTTTGGGCGGGGGGGCAGATACGAGCAGTACTTC.

Of note for this clone: A much larger clone differs by one base, so this may be a read error. The same CDR3 also results from other DNA sequences found in this sample. The V and J genes are TRBV18 and TRBJ1-2; the match to TRBD1 covers 9 bases. The CDR3 runs 14 residues. Germline CDR1 is KGHSH and CDR2 is LQKENI. V trimming: 3 bases; J trimming: 5 bases; junction bases outside the gene matches: 4. In nucleotides, the CDR3 is TGTGCCAGCTCACCGGAGGGACAGGGATATGGCTACACCTTC. Translated: CASSPEGQGYGYTF. The variable domain in full, completed from reference TRBV18 and TRBJ1-2, reads NAGVMQNPRHLVRRRGQEARLRCSPMKGHSHVYWYRQLPEEGLKFMVYLQKENIIDESGMPKERFSAEFPKEGPSILRIQQVVRGDSAAYFCASSPEGQGYGYTFGSGTRLTVV.

This clone has only a few counts. This chain uses TRBV6-6 with TRBJ2-3, with D maybe TRBD2 (6 bases). The V gene's germline CDR1 is MNHNY and CDR2 SVGAGI (reference sequence). The CDR3 totals 14 residues. V dropped 11 bases and J dropped 4 bases, with 19 bases sitting between them. In nucleotides, the CDR3 is TGTGCCGGCCGGGGGACTGGGCTTTCAGATACGCAGTATTTT. Its translation is CAGRGTGLSDTQYF.

As for this clone: Germline is not matched at one junction end, which may reflect a read error. The chain links TRBV7-2 to TRBJ1-5, with TRBD1 identical over 10 bases. Germline loops: CDR1 SGHTA, CDR2 FQGNSA. The CDR3 has 14 residues. The chain's CDR3 is CASSGDRGKQPQHF. In nucleotides, the CDR3 is TGTGCCAGCAGCGGGGACAGGGGCAAACAGCCCCAGCATTTT.

The CDR3 is CASSLPVEDTQYF. CDR3 sequence (DNA): TGTGCCAGCAGTTTACCAGTAGAAGATACGCAGTATTTT. This chain links TRBV5-4 with TRBJ2-3, with D hard to call. The CDR3 is 13 residues long. The germline CDR1 and CDR2 sequences are SGHNT and YYREEE (reference sequence). Trimming took off 5 bases at V and 5 bases at J, with 12 bases between the two ends.

This rearrangement joins TRBV30 to TRBJ2-3; no reliable D call. The CDR3 has 12 amino acids. Germline lookup yields CDR1 GTSNPN and CDR2 SVGIG (reference sequence). The V and J ends lost 2 bases and 5 bases respectively, with 8 bases between them. The CDR3 sequence is CAWSTTGDTQYF. In DNA, the CDR3 is TGTGCCTGGAGTACGACCGGAGATACGCAGTATTTT.

J is TRBJ2-3 and V is TRBV7-6; 9 bases fit TRBD1. Trimming removed 4 bases from V and 10 bases from J; junction bases left unmatched: 9. Germline CDR1 SGHVS, CDR2 FNYEAQ. The CDR3 is 14 amino acids. CDR3 residues: CASSSGQGMSPQYF. In DNA, the CDR3 is TGTGCCAGCAGCTCAGGACAGGGGATGTCTCCGCAGTATTTT.

The chain has TRBV18 and TRBJ1-1; 7 bases line up with TRBD1. Trimming cost V 0 bases and J 2 bases; bases outside gene matches: 6. Germline CDR1 reads KGHSH; CDR2 reads LQKENI. This CDR3 spans 16 amino acids. The CDR3 is CASSPPPRGLNTEAFF. CDR3 nucleotides: TGTGCCAGCTCACCACCGCCAAGGGGGCTCAACACTGAAGCTTTCTTT.

The V and J genes are TRBV5-5 and TRBJ2-3; TRBD1 matches at 8 bases. The CDR3 runs 14 residues. Germline CDR1 and CDR2: SGHKS and YYEKEE (reference sequence). With 3 bases clipped from V and 1 base from J, the junction kept 1 base outside the gene matches. The CDR3 spells CASSSDRGTDTQYF. For the CDR3, the DNA is TGTGCCAGCAGCTCGGACAGGGGCACAGATACGCAGTATTTT.

This clone occurred many times. The chain couples TRBV2 to TRBJ2-6; D is ambiguous. Germline CDR1 is SNHLY and CDR2 is FYNNEI. The CDR3 runs 16 residues. The V end was cut by 7 bases, the J end by 0 bases, with 13 bases between. Written as DNA, the CDR3 is TGTGCCAGCAACCGGGCAGGCAACTCTGGGGCCAACGTCCTGACTTTC. Amino acid sequence: CASNRAGNSGANVLTF.

This sequence joins TRBV4-3 and TRBJ1-1; D uncertain. The CDR3 is made up of 13 amino acids. The V end was cut by 0 bases, the J end by 8 bases, with 10 bases between. In germline, CDR1 is LGHNA, CDR2 YSLEER. The CDR3 loop reads CASSQEAGNEAFF. The DNA of the CDR3 is TGCGCCAGCAGCCAAGAGGCTGGAAACGAAGCTTTCTTT.

The chain combines TRBV28 with TRBJ2-1; 10 bases line up with TRBD1. The germline CDR1 and CDR2 sequences are MDHEN and SYDVKM. The length of the CDR3 is 15 residues. The V and J ends lost 2 bases and 7 bases, in that order; junction bases with no gene match: 5. CDR3 DNA sequence: TGTGCCAGCAGTTTAGTGGGACAGGGGAGGAATGAGCAGTTCTTC. It specifies CASSLVGQGRNEQFF. The variable domain in full, completed from reference TRBV28 and TRBJ2-1, reads DVKVTQSSRYLVKRTGEKVFLECVQDMDHENMFWYRQDPGLGLRLIYFSYDVKMKEKGDIPEGYSVSREKKERFSLILESASTNQTSMYLCASSLVGQGRNEQFFGPGTRLTVL.

This clone was detected a few times. The chain is built from TRBV19 and TRBJ2-7, with 9 bases aligning to TRBD2. The CDR3 has 14 amino acids. Germline V lookup: CDR1 LNHDA, CDR2 SQIVND (reference sequence). V gave up 5 bases and J gave up 4 bases; unmatched junction bases: 6. The DNA for the CDR3 is TGTGCCAGTAGTCGAGCGGGAGGCTCATACGAGCAGTACTTC. Protein: CASSRAGGSYEQYF.

V usage is TRBV5-4 and J usage is TRBJ2-5, with D perhaps being TRBD1 or TRBD2 (5 bases each). There are 14 residues in the CDR3. Germline loops: CDR1 SGHNT, CDR2 YYREEE (reference sequence). Trimming left V 4 bases short and J 4 bases short, with 14 bases between. The CDR3 here is CASSTGTSGETQYF. The CDR3 DNA is TGTGCCAGCAGCACCGGGACCTCTGGAGAGACCCAGTACTTC.

The chain has TRBV6-6 and TRBJ1-2; tentatively, D is TRBD1 (5 bases). The V gene lost 0 bases and the J gene lost 5 bases, with 10 bases spanning the gap. The length of the CDR3 is 14 residues. Germline CDR1 MNHNY, CDR2 SVGAGI (reference sequence). The CDR3 sequence is CASSYSRGQYGYTF. The CDR3 region has the DNA TGTGCCAGCAGTTACTCGAGGGGCCAATATGGCTACACCTTC.

The rearrangement links TRBV9 to TRBJ1-5; no firm D call. The V and J ends lost 0 bases and 7 bases respectively, with 11 bases between them. Germline values: CDR1 SGDLS, CDR2 YYNGEE. There are 14 residues in the CDR3. CDR3 loop: CASSVAPSGQPQHF. CDR3 nucleotides: TGTGCCAGCAGCGTAGCGCCCAGCGGCCAGCCCCAGCATTTT.

This clone was seen a few times. Other DNA sequences of this sample code for an identical CDR3. V usage is TRBV18 and J usage is TRBJ1-6; D might be TRBD1 (6 bases). Between the trimmed V and J ends, which lost 2 bases and 2 bases, there was a span of 7 bases. The CDR3 contains 15 residues. Germline values: CDR1 KGHSH, CDR2 LQKENI. CDR3 protein: CASSPGQTYNSPLHF. As DNA, the CDR3 is TGTGCCAGCTCACCAGGACAGACCTATAATTCACCCCTCCACTTT. Drawing the rest from reference TRBV18 and TRBJ1-6, the complete variable domain is NAGVMQNPRHLVRRRGQEARLRCSPMKGHSHVYWYRQLPEEGLKFMVYLQKENIIDESGMPKERFSAEFPKEGPSILRIQQVVRGDSAAYFCASSPGQTYNSPLHFGNGTRLTVT.

The chain employs TRBV28 and TRBJ1-2, with 7 bases fitting TRBD1. Trimming cost V 4 bases and J 5 bases; bases outside gene matches: 4. Germline V CDR1 and CDR2: MDHEN, SYDVKM. The CDR3 consists of 13 residues. The CDR3 here is CASSSGTEYGYTF. The DNA for the CDR3 is TGTGCCAGCAGTTCCGGGACAGAATATGGCTACACCTTC.

For the CDR3, the DNA is TGTGCCAGCACTCCAGGTGGGATTAATGAGCAGTTCTTC. It is translated as CASTPGGINEQFF. This chain links TRBV6-1 with TRBJ2-1; no clear D. CDR3 length equals 13 residues. Looked up from germline, CDR1 is MNHNS and CDR2 is SASEGT. V shed 7 bases and J shed 7 bases, with 14 bases lying between them.

The rearrangement uses TRBV27 and TRBJ1-1, with D hard to call. Looked up from germline, CDR1 is MNHEY and CDR2 is SMNVEV (reference sequence). The length of the CDR3 is 17 residues. Trimming shortened V by 3 bases and J by 0 bases, and 17 bases separated the two germline ends. The CDR3 nucleotides read TGTGCCAGCAGTTTCCTATCTTCGTGGACCCTGAACACTGAAGCTTTCTTT. Residues: CASSFLSSWTLNTEAFF.

As to this clone: The junction shows a germline mismatch at one end, possibly a read error. The V call is TRBV30, the J call TRBJ2-7; D gene uncertain. Germline loops: CDR1 GTSNPN, CDR2 SVGIG (reference sequence). This CDR3 comprises 12 residues. CDR3 loop: CVWSGGSYEQYF. The DNA of the CDR3 is TGTGTCTGGAGTGGCGGCTCCTACGAGCAGTACTTC.

The chain has TRBV4-3 and TRBJ2-2, with 7 positions matching TRBD2. This CDR3 spans 14 amino acids. Germline lookup yields CDR1 LGHNA and CDR2 YSLEER. V lost 8 bases to trimming and J lost 4 bases; unmatched junction nucleotides: 7. The CDR3 sequence: CASGRGGTTGELFF. DNA of the CDR3: TGCGCCAGCGGGAGGGGAGGTACCACCGGGGAGCTGTTTTTT.

The CDR3 spells CASSFEGTRPYEQYF. DNA for the CDR3: TGTGCCAGCAGCTTCGAGGGGACCCGGCCTTACGAGCAGTACTTC. The gene calls are TRBV7-2 and TRBJ2-7, with D perhaps assigned TRBD1 or TRBD2 (5 bases each). The germline V gene encodes CDR1 SGHTA and CDR2 FQGNSA. Trimming stripped 3 bases from V and 4 bases from J, with 16 bases between. The length of the CDR3 is 15 residues.

This chain joins TRBV27 and TRBJ1-2; 8 bases are a match to TRBD1. CDR1 and CDR2 (germline): MNHEY, SMNVEV (reference sequence). The CDR3 has 15 residues. V was clipped by 6 bases and J by 1 base; unmatched bases: 7. CDR3 region: CASSPGTGFNYGYTF. In DNA form, the CDR3 reads TGTGCCAGCAGCCCCGGGACAGGTTTTAACTATGGCTACACCTTC.

This rearrangement joins TRBV7-9 to TRBJ2-3; TRBD2 agrees at 8 bases. The CDR3 contains 16 residues. After removal of 3 bases from V and 4 bases from J, the junction contained 9 bases not matched to a gene. Germline V CDR1 and CDR2: SEHNR, FQNEAQ (reference sequence). The CDR3 here is CASSLGSGTMADTQYF. Here the CDR3 DNA reads TGTGCCAGCAGCTTGGGTAGCGGGACAATGGCAGATACGCAGTATTTT.

This clone has more than one count but fewer than ten. This chain uses TRBV30 with TRBJ2-7; D is perhaps TRBD1 (6 bases). CDR1 GTSNPN and CDR2 SVGIG come from the germline V gene (reference sequence). V gave up 3 bases and J gave up 3 bases, with 12 bases separating them. This CDR3 spans 13 amino acids. This CDR3 reads CAWSYRVNYEQYF. CDR3 sequence (DNA): TGTGCCTGGAGCTACAGGGTCAACTACGAGCAGTACTTC.

The V and J genes are TRBV28 and TRBJ2-1; 7 bases map to TRBD2. V was clipped by 4 bases and J by 8 bases; unmatched bases: 11. The CDR3 extends over 15 amino acids. Per the germline V gene, CDR1 is MDHEN and CDR2 is SYDVKM. The CDR3 loop reads CASSSAGERRHEQFF. DNA for the CDR3: TGTGCCAGCAGTTCCGCGGGGGAGCGAAGGCATGAGCAGTTCTTC.

This chain uses TRBV5-1 with TRBJ2-4; D tentatively fits TRBD1 or TRBD2 (5 bases each). V dropped 4 bases and J dropped 0 bases, with 14 bases sitting between them. Germline CDR1 and CDR2: SGHRS and YFSETQ. The CDR3 consists of 16 residues. CDR3 sequence: CASSPDPGLAKNIQYF. CDR3 in DNA: TGCGCCAGCAGCCCTGACCCGGGGCTAGCCAAAAACATTCAGTACTTC. The whole variable domain, filled in from reference TRBV5-1 and TRBJ2-4, reads KAGVTQTPRYLIKTRGQQVTLSCSPISGHRSVSWYQQTPGQGLQFLFEYFSETQRNKGNFPGRFSGRQFSNSRSEMNVSTLELGDSALYLCASSPDPGLAKNIQYFGAGTRLSVL.